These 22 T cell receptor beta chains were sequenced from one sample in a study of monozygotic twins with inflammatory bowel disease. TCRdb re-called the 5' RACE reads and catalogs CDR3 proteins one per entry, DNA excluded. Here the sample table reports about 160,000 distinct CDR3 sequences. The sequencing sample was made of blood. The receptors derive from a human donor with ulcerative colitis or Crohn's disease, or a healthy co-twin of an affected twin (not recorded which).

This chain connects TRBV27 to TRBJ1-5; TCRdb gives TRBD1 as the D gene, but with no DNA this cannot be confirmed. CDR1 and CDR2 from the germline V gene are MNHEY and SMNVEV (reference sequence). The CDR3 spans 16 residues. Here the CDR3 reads CASRLGGGYSNQPQHF.

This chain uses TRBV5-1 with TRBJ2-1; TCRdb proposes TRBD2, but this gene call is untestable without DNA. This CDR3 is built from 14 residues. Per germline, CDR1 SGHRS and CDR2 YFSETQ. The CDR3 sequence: CASKDSGEYNEQFF. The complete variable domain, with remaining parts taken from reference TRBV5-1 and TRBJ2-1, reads KAGVTQTPRYLIKTRGQQVTLSCSPISGHRSVSWYQQTPGQGLQFLFEYFSETQRNKGNFPGRFSGRQFSNSRSEMNVSTLELGDSALYLCASKDSGEYNEQFFGPGTRLTVL.

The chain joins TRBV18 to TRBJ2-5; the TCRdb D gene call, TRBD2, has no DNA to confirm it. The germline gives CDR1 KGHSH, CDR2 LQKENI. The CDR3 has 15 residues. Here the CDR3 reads CASSPNKGPVETQYF. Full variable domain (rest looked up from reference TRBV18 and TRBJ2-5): NAGVMQNPRHLVRRRGQEARLRCSPMKGHSHVYWYRQLPEEGLKFMVYLQKENIIDESGMPKERFSAEFPKEGPSILRIQQVVRGDSAAYFCASSPNKGPVETQYFGPGTRLLVL.

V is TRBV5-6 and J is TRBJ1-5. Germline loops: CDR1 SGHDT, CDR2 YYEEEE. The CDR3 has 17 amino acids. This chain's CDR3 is CASSLADRANSNQPQHF.

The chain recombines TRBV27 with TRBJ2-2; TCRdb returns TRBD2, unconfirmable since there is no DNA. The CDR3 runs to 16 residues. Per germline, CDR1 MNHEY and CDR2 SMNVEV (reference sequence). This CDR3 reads CASTFYPLAGDGELFF.

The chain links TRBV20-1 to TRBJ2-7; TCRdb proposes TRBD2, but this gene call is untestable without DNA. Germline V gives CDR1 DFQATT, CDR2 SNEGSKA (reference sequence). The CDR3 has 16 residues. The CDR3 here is CSARDLWTQDPYEQYF.

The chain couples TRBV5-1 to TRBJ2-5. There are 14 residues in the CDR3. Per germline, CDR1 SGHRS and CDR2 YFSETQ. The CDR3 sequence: CASSLLGFQETQYF.

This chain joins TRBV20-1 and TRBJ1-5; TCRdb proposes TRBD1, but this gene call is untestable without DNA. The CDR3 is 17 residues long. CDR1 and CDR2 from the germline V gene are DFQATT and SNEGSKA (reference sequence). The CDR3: CSASSAFPRGGNQPQHF.

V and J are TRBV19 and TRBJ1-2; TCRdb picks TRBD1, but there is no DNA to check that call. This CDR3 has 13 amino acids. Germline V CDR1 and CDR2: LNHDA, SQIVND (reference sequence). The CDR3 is CASWAGGGRGYTF.

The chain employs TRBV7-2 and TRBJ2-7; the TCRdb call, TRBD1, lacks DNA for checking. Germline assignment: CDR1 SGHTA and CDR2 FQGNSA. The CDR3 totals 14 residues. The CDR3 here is CASSPRGTSYEQYF. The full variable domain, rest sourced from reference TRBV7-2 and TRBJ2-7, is GAGVSQSPSNKVTEKGKDVELRCDPISGHTALYWYRQSLGQGLEFLIYFQGNSAPDKSGLPSDRFSAERTGGSVSTLTIQRTQQEDSAVYLCASSPRGTSYEQYFGPGTRLTVT.

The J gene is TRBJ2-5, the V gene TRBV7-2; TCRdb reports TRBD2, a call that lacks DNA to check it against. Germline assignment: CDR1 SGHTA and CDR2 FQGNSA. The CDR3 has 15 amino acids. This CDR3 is CASRRLAGGIGTQYF.

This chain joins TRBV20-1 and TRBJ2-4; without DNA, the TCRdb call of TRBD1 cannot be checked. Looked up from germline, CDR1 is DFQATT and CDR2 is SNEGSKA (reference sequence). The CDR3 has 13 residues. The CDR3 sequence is CSARVGGANIQYF.

The CDR3 loop reads CASSFGSMGVAFF. The chain is built from TRBV28 and TRBJ1-1; TCRdb calls TRBD1, which cannot be checked without DNA. The CDR3 consists of 13 residues. Germline V gives CDR1 MDHEN, CDR2 SYDVKM.

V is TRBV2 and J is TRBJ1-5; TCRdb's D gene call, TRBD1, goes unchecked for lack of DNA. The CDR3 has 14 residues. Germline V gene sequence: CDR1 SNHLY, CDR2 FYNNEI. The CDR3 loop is CASSEQGRNQPQHF. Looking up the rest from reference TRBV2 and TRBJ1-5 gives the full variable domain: EPEVTQTPSHQVTQMGQEVILRCVPISNHLYFYWYRQILGQKVEFLVSFYNNEISEKSEIFDDQFSVERPDGSNFTLKIRSTKLEDSAMYFCASSEQGRNQPQHFGDGTRLSIL.

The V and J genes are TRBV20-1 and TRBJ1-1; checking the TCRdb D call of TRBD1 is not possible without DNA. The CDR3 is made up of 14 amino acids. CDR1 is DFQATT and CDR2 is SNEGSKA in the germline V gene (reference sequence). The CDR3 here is CSAWSRGRGTEAFF.

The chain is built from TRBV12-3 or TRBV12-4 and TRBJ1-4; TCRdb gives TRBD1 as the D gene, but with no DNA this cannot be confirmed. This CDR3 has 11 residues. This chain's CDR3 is CASSLGGKLFF.

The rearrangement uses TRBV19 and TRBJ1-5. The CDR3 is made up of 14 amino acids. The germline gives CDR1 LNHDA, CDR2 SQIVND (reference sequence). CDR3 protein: CASSIWGAGQPQHF.

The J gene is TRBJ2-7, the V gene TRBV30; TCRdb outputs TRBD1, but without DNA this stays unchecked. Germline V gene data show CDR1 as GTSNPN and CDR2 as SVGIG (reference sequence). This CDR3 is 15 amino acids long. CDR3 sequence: CAWSPGQDSSYEQYF.

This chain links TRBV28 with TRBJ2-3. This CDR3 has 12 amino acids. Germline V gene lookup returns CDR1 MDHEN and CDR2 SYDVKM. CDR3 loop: CASSYITDTQYF.

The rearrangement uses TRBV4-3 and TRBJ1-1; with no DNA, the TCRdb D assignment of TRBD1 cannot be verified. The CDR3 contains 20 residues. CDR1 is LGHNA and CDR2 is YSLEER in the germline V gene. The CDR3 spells CASSQDLGGGPFGGNTEAFF.

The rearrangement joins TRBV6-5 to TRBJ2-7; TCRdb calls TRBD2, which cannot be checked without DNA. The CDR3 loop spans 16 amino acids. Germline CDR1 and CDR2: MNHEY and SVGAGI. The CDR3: CASSYSGEGLDYEQYF.

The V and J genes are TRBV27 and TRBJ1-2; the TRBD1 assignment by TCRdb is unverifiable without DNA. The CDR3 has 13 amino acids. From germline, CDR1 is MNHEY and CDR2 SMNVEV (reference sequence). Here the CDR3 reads CASSPGSSYGYTF.